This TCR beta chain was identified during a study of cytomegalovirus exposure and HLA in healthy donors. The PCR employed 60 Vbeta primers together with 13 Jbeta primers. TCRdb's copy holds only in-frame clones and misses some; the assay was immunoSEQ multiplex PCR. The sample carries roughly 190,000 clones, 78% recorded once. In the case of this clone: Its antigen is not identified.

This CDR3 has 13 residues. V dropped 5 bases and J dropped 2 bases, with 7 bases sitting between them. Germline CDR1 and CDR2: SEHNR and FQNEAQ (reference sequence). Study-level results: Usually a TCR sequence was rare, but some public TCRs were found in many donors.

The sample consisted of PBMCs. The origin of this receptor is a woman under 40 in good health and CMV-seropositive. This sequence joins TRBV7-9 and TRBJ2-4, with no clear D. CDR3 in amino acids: CASSRVPKNIQYF. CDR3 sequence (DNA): TGTGCCAGCAGCCGGGTTCCCAAAAACATTCAGTACTTC.